This TCR beta chain was sequenced during a study of shared clonotypes between healthy human individuals. The CDR3 is 16 amino acids. Germline CDR1 reads SGHVS; CDR2 reads FNYEAQ. V shed 2 bases, J shed 0 bases, and the junction held 4 bases outside the gene matches. TCRdb's copy holds only in-frame clones and misses some; the assay was immunoSEQ multiplex PCR. The sample yields roughly 2 million clones, 90% to 95% seen once. This rearrangement joins TRBV7-6 to TRBJ2-1; the match to TRBD2 covers 7 bases. This clonotype originated in a man aged 18 to 30 in good health. The specimen sequenced was naive CD4+ T cells sorted from blood. The sample's subset: CD45RA+ positively selected. As DNA, the CDR3 is TGTGCCAGCAGCTTAAAGCGGGACCTCTCCTACAATGAGCAGTTCTTC. Amino acid sequence: CASSLKRDLSYNEQFF. The complete variable domain, with remaining parts taken from reference TRBV7-6 and TRBJ2-1, reads GAGVSQSPRYKVTKRGQDVALRCDPISGHVSLYWYRQALGQGPEFLTYFNYEAQQDKSGLPNDRFSAERPEGSISTLTIQRTEQRDSAMYRCASSLKRDLSYNEQFFGPGTRLTVL.